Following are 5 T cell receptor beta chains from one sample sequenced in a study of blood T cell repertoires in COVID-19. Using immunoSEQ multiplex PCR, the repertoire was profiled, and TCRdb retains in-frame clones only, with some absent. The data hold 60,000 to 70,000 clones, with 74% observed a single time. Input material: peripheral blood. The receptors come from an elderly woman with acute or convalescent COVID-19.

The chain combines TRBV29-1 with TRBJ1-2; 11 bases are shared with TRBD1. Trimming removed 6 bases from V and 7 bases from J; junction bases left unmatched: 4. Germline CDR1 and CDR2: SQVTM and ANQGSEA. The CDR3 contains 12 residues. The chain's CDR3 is CSVEDRGLGYTF. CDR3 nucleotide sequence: TGCAGCGTGGAGGACAGGGGGCTTGGCTACACCTTC. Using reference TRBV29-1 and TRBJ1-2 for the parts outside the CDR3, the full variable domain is SAVISQKPSRDICQRGTSLTIQCQVDSQVTMMFWYRQQPGQSLTLIATANQGSEATYESGFVIDKFPISRPNLTFSTLTVSNMSPEDSSIYLCSVEDRGLGYTFGSGTRLTVV.

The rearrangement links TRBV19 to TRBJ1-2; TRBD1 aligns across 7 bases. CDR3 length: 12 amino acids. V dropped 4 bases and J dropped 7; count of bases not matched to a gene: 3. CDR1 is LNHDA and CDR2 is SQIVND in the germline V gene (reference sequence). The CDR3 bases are TGTGCCAGTAGTAGGGACAGAACTGGCTACACCTTC. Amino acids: CASSRDRTGYTF.

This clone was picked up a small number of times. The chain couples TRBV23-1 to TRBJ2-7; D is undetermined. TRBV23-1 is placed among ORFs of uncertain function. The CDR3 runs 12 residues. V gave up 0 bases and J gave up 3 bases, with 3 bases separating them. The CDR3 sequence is CASSQSLYEQYF. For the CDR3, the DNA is TGCGCCAGCAGTCAATCCCTCTACGAGCAGTACTTC.

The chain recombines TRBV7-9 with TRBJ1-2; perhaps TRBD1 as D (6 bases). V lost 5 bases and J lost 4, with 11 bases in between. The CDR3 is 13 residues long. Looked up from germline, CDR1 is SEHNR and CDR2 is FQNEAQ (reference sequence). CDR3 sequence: CASSPDRPYGYTF. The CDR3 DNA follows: TGTGCCAGCAGCCCAGACAGGCCCTATGGCTACACCTTC.

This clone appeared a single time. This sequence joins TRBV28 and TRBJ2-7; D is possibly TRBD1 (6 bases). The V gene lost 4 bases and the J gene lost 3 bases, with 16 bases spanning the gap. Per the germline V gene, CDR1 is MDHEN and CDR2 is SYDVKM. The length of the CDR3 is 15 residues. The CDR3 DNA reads TGTGCCAGCAGTTCCCAAGGGGGATCCCTCTACGAGCAGTACTTC. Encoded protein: CASSSQGGSLYEQYF. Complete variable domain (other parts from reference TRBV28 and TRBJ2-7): DVKVTQSSRYLVKRTGEKVFLECVQDMDHENMFWYRQDPGLGLRLIYFSYDVKMKEKGDIPEGYSVSREKKERFSLILESASTNQTSMYLCASSSQGGSLYEQYFGPGTRLTVT.